One sample yielded the 21 T cell receptor beta chains listed below, sequenced in a study of shared T cell receptors in the human thymus. The assay was immunoSEQ multiplex PCR, and TCRdb's table has in-frame clones only and misses some. The table includes 700,000 or so clones, 80% to 90% detected once. These data were also reused for a study on human thymus T cells.

Source material: thymocytes. The receptors originated from a girl less than two years old with a congenital heart defect.

This clone was recorded a few times. The CDR3 DNA follows: TGTGCCAGTAGTCGAAGAGCGTCGTCAGGGAATCAGCCCCAGCATTTT. Its protein product is CASSRRASSGNQPQHF. The chain couples TRBV19 to TRBJ1-5; weak D call: TRBD1 (5 bases). CDR3 size: 16 residues. Between the trimmed V and J ends, which lost 5 bases and 4 bases, there was a span of 18 bases. From germline, CDR1 is LNHDA and CDR2 SQIVND (reference sequence).

Only a few counts were recorded for this clone. This rearrangement joins TRBV4-1 to TRBJ2-7; 7 nucleotides align to TRBD1. The junction had 4 bases not matched to a gene; V was cut back by 3 bases and J by 2 bases. The CDR3 spans 14 residues. The germline V gene encodes CDR1 MGHRA and CDR2 YSYEKL. The CDR3 region has the DNA TGCGCCAGCAGCCATCACAGGGGAACCTACGAGCAGTACTTC. Protein sequence: CASSHHRGTYEQYF.

This clone was picked up a small number of times. The chain is built from TRBV19 and TRBJ1-2, with 10 bases identical to TRBD1. The trim removed 7 bases at V and 5 bases at J, leaving 10 bases unmatched. The CDR3 totals 15 residues. The germline gives CDR1 LNHDA, CDR2 SQIVND (reference sequence). The CDR3 region has the DNA TGTGCCAGTATAGGGCGACAGGGGGCCGGATATGGCTACACCTTC. It translates to CASIGRQGAGYGYTF.

V and J are TRBV28 and TRBJ1-6; D might be TRBD1 (6 bases). Germline V gene data show CDR1 as MDHEN and CDR2 as SYDVKM. The CDR3 runs 14 residues. V was clipped by 6 bases and J by 10 bases, with 16 bases between them. CDR3 coding DNA: TGTGCCAGCAGCCTGGGGGCACACGGATCACCCCTCCACTTT. It translates to CASSLGAHGSPLHF.

The rearrangement joins TRBV4-2 to TRBJ2-5, with 7 bases matching TRBD2. With 4 bases clipped from V and 2 bases from J, the junction kept 13 bases outside the gene matches. CDR1 is LGHNA and CDR2 is YNFKEQ in the germline V gene. The CDR3 loop spans 17 amino acids. The CDR3: CASSPRGSGDLQETQYF. DNA of the CDR3: TGTGCCAGCAGCCCCCGAGGAAGCGGGGACCTTCAAGAGACCCAGTACTTC.

V gene TRBV28 combines with J gene TRBJ2-5, with 9 bases fitting TRBD2. The CDR3 runs to 14 residues. Germline V CDR1 and CDR2: MDHEN, SYDVKM. Trimming at V came to 6 bases and at J to 5 bases, leaving 7 bases not matched to a gene. The CDR3 is CASRLAGAGETQYF. The DNA of the CDR3 is TGTGCCAGCAGATTAGCGGGGGCTGGGGAGACCCAGTACTTC.

J is TRBJ1-5 and V is TRBV28; possibly TRBD1 for D (6 bases). The germline CDR1 and CDR2 sequences are MDHEN and SYDVKM. V dropped 6 bases and J dropped 0 bases, with 18 bases sitting between them. This CDR3 is 17 amino acids long. CDR3 bases: TGTGCCAGCAGCCCCCGGACAGACCCCTATAGCAATCAGCCCCAGCATTTT. The encoded protein is CASSPRTDPYSNQPQHF.

The chain recombines TRBV5-1 with TRBJ1-2; D gene unclear. The V gene lost 0 bases and the J gene lost 4 bases, with 13 bases spanning the gap. Germline CDR1 and CDR2: SGHRS and YFSETQ. This CDR3 has 15 amino acids. CDR3 coding DNA: TGCGCCAGCAGCTTGGATCCTGCTTCGGGCTATGGCTACACCTTC. Its translation is CASSLDPASGYGYTF.

This clone was recorded once. V gene TRBV6-6 combines with J gene TRBJ2-1; D gene uncertain. There are 15 residues in the CDR3. V lost 5 bases and J lost 0, with 11 bases in between. From germline, CDR1 is MNHNY and CDR2 SVGAGI (reference sequence). CDR3 loop: CASSPNLRSYNEQFF. CDR3 in DNA: TGTGCCAGCAGTCCAAACTTACGCTCCTACAATGAGCAGTTCTTC.

The rearrangement joins TRBV27 to TRBJ2-7, with 11 bases matching TRBD2. V was pared by 6 bases and J by 1 base, with 14 bases of the junction left unmatched. This CDR3 has 18 amino acids. Germline V CDR1 and CDR2: MNHEY, SMNVEV (reference sequence). This CDR3 reads CASRPTRRSGGGSYEQYF. Here the CDR3 DNA reads TGTGCCAGCAGACCAACCCGACGTAGCGGGGGGGGTTCCTACGAGCAGTACTTC.

The rearrangement links TRBV5-4 to TRBJ1-6; perhaps TRBD1 as D (6 bases). This CDR3 has 17 residues. In germline, CDR1 is SGHNT, CDR2 YYREEE (reference sequence). V lost 2 bases and J 4 bases, leaving 16 bases between the germline ends. CDR3 in amino acids: CASSFSADSRYNSPLHF. As DNA, the CDR3 is TGTGCCAGCAGCTTTTCAGCGGACAGTCGGTATAATTCACCCCTCCACTTT.

V is TRBV5-4 and J is TRBJ1-4; D is unclear. The CDR3 contains 16 residues. The V end lost 4 bases, the J end lost 2 bases, and 15 bases lay between the germline ends. CDR1 and CDR2 from the germline V gene are SGHNT and YYREEE (reference sequence). The CDR3 loop is CASSTKSGRTNEKLFF. CDR3 DNA sequence: TGTGCCAGCAGCACGAAGAGTGGGAGGACTAATGAAAAACTGTTTTTT.

V usage is TRBV5-1 and J usage is TRBJ1-3; tentatively, D is TRBD1 (5 bases). The germline gives CDR1 SGHRS, CDR2 YFSETQ. Trimming took 4 bases from V and 2 from J, leaving 13 bases between them. There are 15 residues in the CDR3. CDR3 residues: CASSQGSPPGNTIYF. The CDR3 nucleotides are TGCGCCAGCAGCCAGGGAAGTCCTCCTGGAAACACCATATATTTT. The complete variable domain, with remaining parts taken from reference TRBV5-1 and TRBJ1-3, reads KAGVTQTPRYLIKTRGQQVTLSCSPISGHRSVSWYQQTPGQGLQFLFEYFSETQRNKGNFPGRFSGRQFSNSRSEMNVSTLELGDSALYLCASSQGSPPGNTIYFGEGSWLTVV.

The CDR3 reads CASSGTSGPSSSYNEQFF. Written as DNA, the CDR3 is TGTGCCAGCAGTGGGACTAGCGGGCCCTCAAGCTCCTACAATGAGCAGTTCTTC. The chain carries TRBV2 and TRBJ2-1, with 11 bases aligning to TRBD2. The CDR3 length is 18 residues. V shed 4 bases, J shed 0 bases, and the junction held 8 bases outside the gene matches. CDR1 SNHLY and CDR2 FYNNEI come from the germline V gene.

V is TRBV9 and J is TRBJ1-2, with D uncertain. The germline CDR1 and CDR2 sequences are SGDLS and YYNGEE. V shed 2 bases and J shed 3 bases, with 14 bases lying between them. The CDR3 length is 15 residues. Here the CDR3 DNA reads TGTGCCAGCAGCGTCTCCTTAGTTGAGGACTATGGCTACACCTTC. The encoded protein is CASSVSLVEDYGYTF.

The chain has TRBV7-2 and TRBJ2-7; TRBD1 matches 9 bases. Germline trimming cut 1 base from V and 2 bases from J; bases unmatched to any gene: 9. This CDR3 region has 17 residues. Germline assignment: CDR1 SGHTA and CDR2 FQGNSA. The CDR3 DNA is TGTGCCAGCAGCTTAGGGGGACAGGGTAAAGGGACCTACGAGCAGTACTTC. It translates to CASSLGGQGKGTYEQYF.

The chain couples TRBV9 to TRBJ2-7; no reliable D call. The germline CDR1 and CDR2 sequences are SGDLS and YYNGEE. V dropped 0 bases and J dropped 0 bases, with 7 bases sitting between them. The CDR3 has 14 amino acids. The CDR3 DNA sequence: TGTGCCAGCAGCGTAGACGGTACCTCCTACGAGCAGTACTTC. Translating it yields CASSVDGTSYEQYF.

The CDR3 is CASSFAGSRAGNTIYF. DNA of the CDR3: TGTGCCAGCAGCTTTGCAGGTTCTCGAGCTGGAAACACCATATATTTT. The chain joins TRBV9 to TRBJ1-3; no reliable D call. The ends were cut back, 4 bases at V and 2 bases at J, with 16 bases in the middle. This CDR3 has 16 residues. CDR1 is SGDLS, CDR2 YYNGEE, per germline.

This clone showed up just once. This sequence joins TRBV7-2 and TRBJ2-1; tentatively, D is TRBD2 (5 bases). This CDR3 region has 14 residues. Germline loops: CDR1 SGHTA, CDR2 FQGNSA. The chain's CDR3 is CVENSRLSYNEQFF. CDR3 bases: TGTGTCGAAAACTCCCGACTAAGCTACAATGAGCAGTTCTTC. The whole variable domain, filled in from reference TRBV7-2 and TRBJ2-1, reads GAGVSQSPSNKVTEKGKDVELRCDPISGHTALYWYRQSLGQGLEFLIYFQGNSAPDKSGLPSDRFSAERTGGSVSTLTIQRTQQEDSAVYLCVENSRLSYNEQFFGPGTRLTVL.

This sequence joins TRBV7-2 and TRBJ2-7; D is perhaps TRBD2 (6 bases). The germline gives CDR1 SGHTA, CDR2 FQGNSA. This CDR3 contains 17 residues. V lost 5 bases to trimming and J lost 0 bases, with 20 bases between them. The CDR3 sequence is CASSQEVHGGSSYEQYF. CDR3 coding DNA: TGTGCCAGCAGCCAGGAGGTCCACGGGGGAAGCTCCTACGAGCAGTACTTC.

V is TRBV14 and J is TRBJ1-1; 11 nucleotides align to TRBD1. The CDR3 runs to 16 residues. Germline CDR1 and CDR2: SGHDN and FVKESK. With 6 bases clipped from V and 4 bases from J, the junction kept 10 bases outside the gene matches. CDR3: CASRGQGGTRITEAFF. The CDR3 DNA reads as TGTGCCAGCAGGGGACAGGGGGGAACGAGGATCACTGAAGCTTTCTTT.